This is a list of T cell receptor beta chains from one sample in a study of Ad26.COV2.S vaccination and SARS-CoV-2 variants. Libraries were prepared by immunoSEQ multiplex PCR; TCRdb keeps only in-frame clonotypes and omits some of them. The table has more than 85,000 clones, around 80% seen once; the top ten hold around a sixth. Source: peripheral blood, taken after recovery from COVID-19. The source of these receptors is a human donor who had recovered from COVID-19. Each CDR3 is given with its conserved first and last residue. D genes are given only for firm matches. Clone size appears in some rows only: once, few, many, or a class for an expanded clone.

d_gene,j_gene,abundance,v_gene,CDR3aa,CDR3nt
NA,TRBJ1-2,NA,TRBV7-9,CASSKSNYGYTF,TGTGCCAGCAGCAAAAGTAACTATGGCTACACCTTC
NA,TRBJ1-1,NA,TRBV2,CASTGAGTQAFF,TGTGCCAGCACCGGGGCCGGGACACAAGCTTTCTTT
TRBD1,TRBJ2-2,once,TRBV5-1,CASDRAGDTGELFF,TGCGCCAGCGACAGGGCCGGGGACACCGGGGAGCTGTTTTTT
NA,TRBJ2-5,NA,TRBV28,CASSLGGSQETQYF,TGTGCCAGCAGTTTAGGGGGGTCCCAAGAGACCCAGTACTTC
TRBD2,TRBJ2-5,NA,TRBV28,CASSDNRGVNF,TGTGCCAGCAGTGATAACCGGGGGGTGAACTTC
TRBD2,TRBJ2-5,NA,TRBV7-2,CASSKAGGRGETQYF,TGTGCCAGCAGCAAAGCGGGGGGGCGAGGTGAGACCCAGTACTTC
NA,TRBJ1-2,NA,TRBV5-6,CASGVPNYGYTF,TGTGCCTCGGGGGTACCTAACTATGGCTACACCTTC
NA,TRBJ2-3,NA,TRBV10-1,CASSESGGPPTDTQYF,TGCGCCAGCAGTGAGTCCGGGGGCCCCCCCACAGATACGCAGTATTTT
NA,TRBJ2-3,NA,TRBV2,CASSPGSTSTDTQYF,TGTGCCAGCAGTCCGGGGTCAACTAGCACAGATACGCAGTATTTT
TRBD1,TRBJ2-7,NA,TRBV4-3,CASSPTSTRDRAHEQYF,TGCGCCAGCAGCCCCACCAGCACCCGGGACAGGGCACACGAGCAGTACTTC
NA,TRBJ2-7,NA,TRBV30,CAWSVRRSHEQYF,TGTGCCTGGAGTGTAAGAAGGTCCCACGAGCAGTACTTC
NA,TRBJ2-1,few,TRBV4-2,CASSQEGGGKHNEQFF,TGTGCCAGCAGCCAAGAAGGGGGGGGCAAACACAATGAGCAGTTCTTC
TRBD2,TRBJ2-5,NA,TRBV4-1,CASSQDRLAGGATQYF,TGCGCCAGCAGCCAAGATCGACTAGCGGGGGGGGCGACCCAGTACTTC
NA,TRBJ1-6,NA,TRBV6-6,CASRPGNSPLHF,TGTGCCAGCAGGCCCGGGAATTCACCCCTCCACTTT
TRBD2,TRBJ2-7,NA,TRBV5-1,CASSYPREGSGEQYF,TGCGCCAGCAGCTACCCTCGGGAGGGGTCGGGAGAGCAGTACTTC
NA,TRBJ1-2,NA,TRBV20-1,CSARPLNGYTF,TGCAGTGCTCGCCCGTTGAATGGCTACACCTTC
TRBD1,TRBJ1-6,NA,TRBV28,CASSSGTGYSYNSPLHF,TGTGCCAGCAGCTCCGGGACAGGGTACTCCTATAATTCACCCCTCCACTTT
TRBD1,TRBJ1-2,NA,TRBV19,CASHGQGHYTF,TGTGCCAGTCACGGACAGGGCCACTACACCTTC
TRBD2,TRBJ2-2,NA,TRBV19,CATQLSGGARTGELFF,TGTGCCACCCAACTTAGCGGGGGGGCCAGGACCGGGGAGCTGTTTTTT
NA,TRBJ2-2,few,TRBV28,CASSLQRVGRGSRTGELFF,TGTGCCAGCAGTTTACAGCGTGTGGGTCGGGGTTCGAGGACCGGGGAGCTGTTTTTT
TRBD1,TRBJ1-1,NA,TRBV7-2,CASSSKGTGVNTEAFF,TGTGCCAGCAGCTCAAAAGGGACAGGGGTGAACACTGAAGCTTTCTTT
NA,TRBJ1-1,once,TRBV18,CASSPPGDFEAFF,TGTGCCAGCTCACCACCGGGGGACTTTGAAGCTTTCTTT
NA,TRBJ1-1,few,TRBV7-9,CASSSPGSQAFF,TGTGCCAGCAGCTCCCCGGGATCTCAAGCTTTCTTT
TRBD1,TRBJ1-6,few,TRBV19,CASSSRQGNSPLHF,TGTGCCAGTAGTTCGCGACAGGGCAACTCACCCCTCCACTTT
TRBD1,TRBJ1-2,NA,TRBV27,CASSFRTGLVYGYTF,TGTGCCAGCAGTTTTCGGACAGGCCTCGTCTATGGCTACACCTTC
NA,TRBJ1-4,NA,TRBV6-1,CASSRDREKLFF,TGTGCCAGCAGCAGGGATAGGGAAAAACTGTTTTTT
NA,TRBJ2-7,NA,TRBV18,CASSPTGFEQYF,TGTGCCAGCTCACCGACAGGCTTCGAGCAGTACTTC
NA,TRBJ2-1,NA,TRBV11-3,CASSPGAGRYNEQFF,TGTGCCAGCAGCCCTGGCGCTGGCAGGTACAATGAGCAGTTCTTC
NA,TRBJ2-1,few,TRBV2,CASRTEDNEQFF,TGTGCCAGCAGAACAGAGGACAATGAGCAGTTCTTC
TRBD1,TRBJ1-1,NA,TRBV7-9,CASSLWNRGMYTEAFF,TGTGCCAGCAGCTTATGGAACAGGGGGATGTACACTGAAGCTTTCTTT
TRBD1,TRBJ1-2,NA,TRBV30,CACLQGAGISYTF,TGTGCCTGTCTGCAGGGGGCCGGTATAAGCTACACCTTC
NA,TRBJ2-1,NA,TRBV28,CASSNLGEQFF,TGTGCCAGCAGTAACTTGGGTGAGCAGTTCTTC
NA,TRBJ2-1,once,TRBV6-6,CASSSHAANNEQFF,TGTGCCAGCAGCTCACATGCAGCTAACAATGAGCAGTTCTTC
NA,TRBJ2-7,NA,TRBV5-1,CASSLGETGPTEQYF,TGCGCCAGCAGCTTGGGGGAGACAGGTCCTACCGAGCAGTACTTC
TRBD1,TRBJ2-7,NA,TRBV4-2,CASSQRTGEFYEQYF,TGTGCCAGCAGCCAGAGGACAGGGGAGTTCTACGAGCAGTACTTC
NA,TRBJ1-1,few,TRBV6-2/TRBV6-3,CASSRRDTLSEAFF,TGTGCCAGCAGCCGCCGGGACACACTCTCTGAAGCTTTCTTT
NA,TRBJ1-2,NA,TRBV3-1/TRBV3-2,CASSQVGQYPPGYTF,TGTGCCAGCAGCCAAGTAGGGCAGTATCCCCCTGGCTACACCTTC
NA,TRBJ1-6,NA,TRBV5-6,CASSGGDTDSPLHF,TGTGCCAGCAGCGGGGGTGACACGGACTCACCCCTCCACTTT
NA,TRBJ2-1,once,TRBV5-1,CASSAGGQGINEQFF,TGCGCCAGCAGCGCGGGGGGACAGGGTATTAATGAGCAGTTCTTC
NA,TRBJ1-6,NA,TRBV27,CASSLETGYNSPLHF,TGTGCCAGCAGTTTAGAGACAGGATATAATTCACCCCTCCACTTT
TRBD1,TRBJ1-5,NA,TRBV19,CASSTPLTGVGNQPQHF,TGTGCCAGTAGTACCCCCCTCACAGGGGTGGGCAATCAGCCCCAGCATTTT
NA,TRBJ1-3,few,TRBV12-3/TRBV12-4,CASSLGQGNTIYF,TGTGCCAGCAGTTTAGGGCAGGGGAACACCATATATTTT
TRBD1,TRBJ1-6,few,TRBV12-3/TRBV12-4,CASRGQGESPLHF,TGTGCCAGCAGGGGACAGGGGGAATCACCCCTCCACTTT
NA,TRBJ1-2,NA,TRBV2,CASSEARRAGGYTF,TGTGCCAGCAGTGAAGCGCGCAGGGCAGGTGGCTACACCTTC
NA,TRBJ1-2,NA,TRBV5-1,CASSLGQSYGYTF,TGCGCCAGCAGCTTGGGGCAGAGCTATGGCTACACCTTC
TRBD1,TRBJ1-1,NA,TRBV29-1,CSGVDRTDLKAFF,TGCAGCGGGGTGGACAGGACGGATCTTAAAGCTTTCTTT
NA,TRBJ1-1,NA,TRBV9,CASSVVGPGWAEAFF,TGTGCCAGCAGCGTAGTGGGGCCCGGTTGGGCTGAAGCTTTCTTT
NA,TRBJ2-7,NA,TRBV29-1,CSASRDVDYEQYF,TGCAGCGCTTCCCGGGACGTGGACTACGAGCAGTACTTC
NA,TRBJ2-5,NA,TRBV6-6,CASRPRPRGAEETQYF,TGTGCCAGCAGACCTCGCCCCCGGGGGGCCGAAGAGACCCAGTACTTC
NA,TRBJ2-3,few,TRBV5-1,CASSSARLGPTDTQYF,TGCGCCAGCAGCTCGGCTCGACTAGGGCCCACAGATACGCAGTATTTT
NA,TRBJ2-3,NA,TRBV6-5,CASMGAGDTQYF,TGTGCCAGCATGGGGGCGGGAGATACGCAGTATTTT
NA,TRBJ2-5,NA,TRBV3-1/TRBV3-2,CASSRGGLETQYF,TGTGCCAGCAGCCGGGGGGGCCTGGAGACCCAGTACTTC
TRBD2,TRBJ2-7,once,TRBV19,CASSLQLAGGYEQYF,TGTGCCAGTAGTCTTCAACTAGCGGGGGGCTACGAGCAGTACTTC